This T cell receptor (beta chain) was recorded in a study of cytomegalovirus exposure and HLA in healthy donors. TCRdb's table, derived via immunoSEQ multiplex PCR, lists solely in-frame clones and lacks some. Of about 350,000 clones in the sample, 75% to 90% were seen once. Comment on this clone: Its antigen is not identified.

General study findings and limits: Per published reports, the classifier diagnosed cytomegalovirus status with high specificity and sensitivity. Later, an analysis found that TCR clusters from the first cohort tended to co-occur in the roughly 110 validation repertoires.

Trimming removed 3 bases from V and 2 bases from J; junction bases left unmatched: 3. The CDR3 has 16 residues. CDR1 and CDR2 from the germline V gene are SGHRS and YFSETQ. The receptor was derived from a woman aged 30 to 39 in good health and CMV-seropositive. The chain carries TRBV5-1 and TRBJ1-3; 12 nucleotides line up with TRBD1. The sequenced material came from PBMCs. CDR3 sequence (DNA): TGCGCCAGCAGCTGGGGACAGGGGGCAGCTGGAAACACCATATATTTT. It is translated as CASSWGQGAAGNTIYF. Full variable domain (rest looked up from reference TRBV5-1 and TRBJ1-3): KAGVTQTPRYLIKTRGQQVTLSCSPISGHRSVSWYQQTPGQGLQFLFEYFSETQRNKGNFPGRFSGRQFSNSRSEMNVSTLELGDSALYLCASSWGQGAAGNTIYFGEGSWLTVV.